The subject of this entry is one T cell receptor beta chain. No antigen is known for it. This record belongs to a study of CXCR3-negative and CXCR3-positive naive CD8 T cells. Overall study: The dataset comprises about 135 million TRB reads in total, with about 1.5 +/- 0.3 million reads per library. Study conclusions and caveats: TRB CDR3s of CXCR3-positive naive cells were more hydrophobic than those of CXCR3-negative naive cells. Naive CXCR3-negative and CXCR3-positive cells had similar TRBV-TRBJ usage; memory differed.

This CDR3 region has 14 residues. The germline V gene has CDR1 LGHDT and CDR2 YNNKEL (reference sequence). 5' RACE with UMI labels generated the TRB cDNA libraries. For each CDR3 protein, TCRdb gives one entry from its re-call of the 5' RACE reads, without DNA. The sample includes 100,000 to 150,000 distinct CDR3 sequences. The chain uses TRBV3-1 and TRBJ2-1; TCRdb's D call of TRBD1 is untestable without DNA. The clonotype was recovered from a human donor in good health. Some clones in this sample may be carry-over from other donors' samples. What was sequenced was naive CXCR3+ CD8+ T cells from blood. Subset indicated: CD45RO-CCR7+CD27+CD95- naive CD8+ T cells expressing CXCR3 (TNR3+). This CDR3 reads CASSQVENPPEQFF.